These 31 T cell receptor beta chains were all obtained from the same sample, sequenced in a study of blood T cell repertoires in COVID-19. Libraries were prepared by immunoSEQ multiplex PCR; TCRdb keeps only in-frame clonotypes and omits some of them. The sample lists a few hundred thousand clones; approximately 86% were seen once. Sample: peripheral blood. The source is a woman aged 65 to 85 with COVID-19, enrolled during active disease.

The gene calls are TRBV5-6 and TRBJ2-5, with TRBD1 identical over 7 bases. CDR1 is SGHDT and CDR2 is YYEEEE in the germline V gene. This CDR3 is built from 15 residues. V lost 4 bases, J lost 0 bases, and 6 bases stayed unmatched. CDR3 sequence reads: CASSPGTVNQETQYF. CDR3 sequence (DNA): TGTGCCAGCAGCCCCGGGACAGTTAACCAAGAGACCCAGTACTTC.

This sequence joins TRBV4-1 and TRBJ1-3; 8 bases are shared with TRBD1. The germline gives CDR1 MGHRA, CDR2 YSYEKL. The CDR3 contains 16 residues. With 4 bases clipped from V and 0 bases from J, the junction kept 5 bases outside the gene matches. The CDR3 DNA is TGCGCCAGCAGCCGGACAGGGCTCGACTCTGGAAACACCATATATTTT. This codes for CASSRTGLDSGNTIYF.

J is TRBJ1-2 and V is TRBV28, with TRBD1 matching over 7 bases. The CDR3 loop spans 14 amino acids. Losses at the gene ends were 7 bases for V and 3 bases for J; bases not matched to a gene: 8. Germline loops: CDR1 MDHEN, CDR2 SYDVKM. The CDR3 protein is CASTLRQGDYGYTF. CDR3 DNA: TGTGCCAGCACCCTAAGGCAGGGGGACTATGGCTACACCTTC.

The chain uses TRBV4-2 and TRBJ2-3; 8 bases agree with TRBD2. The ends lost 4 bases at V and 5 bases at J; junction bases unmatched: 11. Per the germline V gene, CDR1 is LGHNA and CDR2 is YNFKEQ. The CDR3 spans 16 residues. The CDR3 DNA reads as TGTGCCAGCAGCCCAAAGGACGGGGGGGCCCAAGATACGCAGTATTTT. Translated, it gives CASSPKDGGAQDTQYF.

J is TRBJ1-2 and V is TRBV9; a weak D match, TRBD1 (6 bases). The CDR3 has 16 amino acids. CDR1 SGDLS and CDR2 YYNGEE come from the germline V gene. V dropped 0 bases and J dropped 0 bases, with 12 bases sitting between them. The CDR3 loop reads CASSVDGTSSNYGYTF. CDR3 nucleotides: TGTGCCAGCAGCGTAGATGGGACAAGTTCTAACTATGGCTACACCTTC.

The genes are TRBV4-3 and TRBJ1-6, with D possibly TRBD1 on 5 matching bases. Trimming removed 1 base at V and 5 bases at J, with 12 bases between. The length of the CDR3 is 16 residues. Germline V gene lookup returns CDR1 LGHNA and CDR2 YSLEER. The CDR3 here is CASSQGRAVNNSPLHF. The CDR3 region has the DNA TGCGCCAGCAGCCAAGGCAGGGCAGTAAATAATTCACCCCTCCACTTT.

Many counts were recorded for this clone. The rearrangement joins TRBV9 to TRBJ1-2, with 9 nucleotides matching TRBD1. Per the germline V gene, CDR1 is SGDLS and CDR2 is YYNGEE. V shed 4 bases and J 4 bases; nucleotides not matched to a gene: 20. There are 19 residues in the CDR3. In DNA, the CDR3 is TGTGCCAGCAGCCGTACAACCGTTCCAAAGACAGGGGGAGTCTATGGCTACACCTTC. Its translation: CASSRTTVPKTGGVYGYTF.

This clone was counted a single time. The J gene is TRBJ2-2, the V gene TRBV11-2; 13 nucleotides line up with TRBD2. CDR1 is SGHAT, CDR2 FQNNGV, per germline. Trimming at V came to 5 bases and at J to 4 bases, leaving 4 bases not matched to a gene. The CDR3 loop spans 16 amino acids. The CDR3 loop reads CASSQGLAGITGELFF. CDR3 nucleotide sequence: TGTGCCAGCAGCCAGGGACTAGCGGGGATCACCGGGGAGCTGTTTTTT.

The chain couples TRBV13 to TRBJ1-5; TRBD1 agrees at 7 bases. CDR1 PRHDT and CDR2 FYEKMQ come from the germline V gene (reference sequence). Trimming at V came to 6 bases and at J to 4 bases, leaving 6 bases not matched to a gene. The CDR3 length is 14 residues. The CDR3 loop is CASSPGGKNQPQHF. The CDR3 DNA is TGTGCCAGCAGTCCAGGGGGGAAGAATCAGCCCCAGCATTTT.

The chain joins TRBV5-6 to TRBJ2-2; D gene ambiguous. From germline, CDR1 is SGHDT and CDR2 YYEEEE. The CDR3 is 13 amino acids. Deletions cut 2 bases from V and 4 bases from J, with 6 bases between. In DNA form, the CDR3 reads TGTGCCAGCAGCTTCGGCGGCACCGGGGAGCTGTTTTTT. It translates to CASSFGGTGELFF.

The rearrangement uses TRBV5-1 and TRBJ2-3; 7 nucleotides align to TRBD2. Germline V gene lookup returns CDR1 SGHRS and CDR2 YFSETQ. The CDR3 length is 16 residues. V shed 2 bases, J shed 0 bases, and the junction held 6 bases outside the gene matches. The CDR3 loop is CASSLAGYSSTDTQYF. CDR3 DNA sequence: TGCGCCAGCAGCTTAGCGGGATACTCTAGCACAGATACGCAGTATTTT.

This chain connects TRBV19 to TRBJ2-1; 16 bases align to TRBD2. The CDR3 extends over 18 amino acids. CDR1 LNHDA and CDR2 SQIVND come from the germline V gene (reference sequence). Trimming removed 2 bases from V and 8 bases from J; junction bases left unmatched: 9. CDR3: CASSIRLQGLAGGYEQFF. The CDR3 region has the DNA TGTGCCAGTAGTATACGTCTCCAGGGACTAGCGGGGGGGTATGAGCAGTTCTTC.

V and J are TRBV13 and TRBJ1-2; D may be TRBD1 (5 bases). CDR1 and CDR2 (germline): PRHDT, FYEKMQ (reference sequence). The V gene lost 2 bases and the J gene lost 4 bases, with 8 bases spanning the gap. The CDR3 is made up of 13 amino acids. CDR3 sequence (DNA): TGTGCCAGCAGCTTACAGGGATTCTATGGCTACACCTTC. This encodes CASSLQGFYGYTF.

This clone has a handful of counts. CDR3 sequence: CASSEGTATEAFF. In DNA, the CDR3 is TGTGCCAGCAGTGAAGGGACAGCCACTGAAGCTTTCTTT. The chain links TRBV6-1 to TRBJ1-1, with a tentative D call TRBD1 (6 bases). CDR3 length: 13 residues. The germline CDR1 and CDR2 sequences are MNHNS and SASEGT. Trimming took 1 base from V and 4 from J, leaving 7 bases between them.

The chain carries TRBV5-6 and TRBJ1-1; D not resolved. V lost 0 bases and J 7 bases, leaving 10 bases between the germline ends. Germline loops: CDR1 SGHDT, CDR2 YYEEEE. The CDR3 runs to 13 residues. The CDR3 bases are TGTGCCAGCAGCTTGGAGTGGGGAGTTGAAGCTTTCTTT. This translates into CASSLEWGVEAFF.

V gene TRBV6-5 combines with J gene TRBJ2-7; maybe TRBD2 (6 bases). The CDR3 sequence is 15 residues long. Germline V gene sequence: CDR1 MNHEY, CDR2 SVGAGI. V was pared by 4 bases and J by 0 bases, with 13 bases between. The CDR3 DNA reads TGTGCCAGCAGTTTTGGGGCGGGATACTCCTACGAGCAGTACTTC. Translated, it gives CASSFGAGYSYEQYF.

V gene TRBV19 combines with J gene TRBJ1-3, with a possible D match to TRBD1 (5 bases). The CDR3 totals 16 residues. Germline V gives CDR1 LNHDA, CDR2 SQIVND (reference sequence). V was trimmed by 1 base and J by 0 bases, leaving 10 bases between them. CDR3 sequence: CASSIARQISGNTIYF. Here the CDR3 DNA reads TGTGCCAGTAGTATAGCTCGACAGATCTCTGGAAACACCATATATTTT.

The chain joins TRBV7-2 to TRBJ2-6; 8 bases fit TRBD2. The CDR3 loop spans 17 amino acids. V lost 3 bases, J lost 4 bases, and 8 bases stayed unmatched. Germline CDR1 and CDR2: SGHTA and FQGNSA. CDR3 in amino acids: CASSLRGAQSGANVLTF. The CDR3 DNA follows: TGTGCCAGCAGCTTGCGGGGGGCGCAATCCGGGGCCAACGTCCTGACTTTC. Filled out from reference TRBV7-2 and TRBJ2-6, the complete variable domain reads GAGVSQSPSNKVTEKGKDVELRCDPISGHTALYWYRQSLGQGLEFLIYFQGNSAPDKSGLPSDRFSAERTGGSVSTLTIQRTQQEDSAVYLCASSLRGAQSGANVLTFGAGSRLTVL.

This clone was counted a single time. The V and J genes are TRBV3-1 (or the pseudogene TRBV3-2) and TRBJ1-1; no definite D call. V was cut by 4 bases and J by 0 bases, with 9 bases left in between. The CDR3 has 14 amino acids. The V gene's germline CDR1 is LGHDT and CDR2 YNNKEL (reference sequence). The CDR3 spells CASSPQRMNTEAFF. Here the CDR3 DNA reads TGTGCCAGCAGCCCTCAGAGGATGAACACTGAAGCTTTCTTT.

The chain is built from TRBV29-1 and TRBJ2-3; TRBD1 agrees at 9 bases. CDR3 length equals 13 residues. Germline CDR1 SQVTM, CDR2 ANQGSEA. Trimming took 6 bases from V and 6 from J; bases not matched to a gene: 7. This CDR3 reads CSVYGQGRDTQYF. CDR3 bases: TGCAGCGTATACGGACAGGGGAGGGATACGCAGTATTTT.

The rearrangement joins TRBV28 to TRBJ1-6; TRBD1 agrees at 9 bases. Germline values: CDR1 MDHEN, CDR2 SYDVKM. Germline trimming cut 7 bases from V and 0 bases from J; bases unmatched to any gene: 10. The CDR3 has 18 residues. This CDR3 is CASIPRTGADSYNSPLHF. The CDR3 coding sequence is TGTGCCAGCATTCCTCGGACAGGGGCAGACTCCTATAATTCACCCCTCCACTTT.

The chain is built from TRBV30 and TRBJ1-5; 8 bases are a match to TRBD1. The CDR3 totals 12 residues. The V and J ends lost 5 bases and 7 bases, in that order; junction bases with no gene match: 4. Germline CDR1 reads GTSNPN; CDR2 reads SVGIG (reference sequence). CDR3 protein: CAWGQGGQPQHF. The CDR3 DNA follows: TGTGCCTGGGGACAGGGAGGACAGCCCCAGCATTTT.

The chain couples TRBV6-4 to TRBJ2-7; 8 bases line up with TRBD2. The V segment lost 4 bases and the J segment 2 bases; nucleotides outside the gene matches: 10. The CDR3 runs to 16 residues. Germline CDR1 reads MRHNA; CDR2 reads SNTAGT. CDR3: CASSAPGGGRPYEQYF. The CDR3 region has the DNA TGTGCCAGCAGTGCCCCTGGCGGGGGGAGACCCTACGAGCAGTACTTC.

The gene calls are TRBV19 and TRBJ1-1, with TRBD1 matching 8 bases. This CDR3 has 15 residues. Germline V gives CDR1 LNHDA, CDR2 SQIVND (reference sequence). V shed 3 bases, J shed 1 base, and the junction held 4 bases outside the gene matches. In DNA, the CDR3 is TGTGCCAGTAGTATCGGACAGGGACCGAACACTGAAGCTTTCTTT. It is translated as CASSIGQGPNTEAFF.

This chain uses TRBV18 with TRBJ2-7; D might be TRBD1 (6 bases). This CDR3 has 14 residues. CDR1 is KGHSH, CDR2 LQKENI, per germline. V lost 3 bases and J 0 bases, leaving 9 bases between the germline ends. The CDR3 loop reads CASSPDRNSYEQYF. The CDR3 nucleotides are TGTGCCAGCTCACCCGACAGGAACTCCTACGAGCAGTACTTC.

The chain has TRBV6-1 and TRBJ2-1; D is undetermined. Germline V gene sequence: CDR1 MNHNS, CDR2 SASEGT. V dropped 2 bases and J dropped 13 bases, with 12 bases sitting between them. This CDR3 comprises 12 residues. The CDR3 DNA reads TGTGCCAGCAGTGAAACCGACTCGTTCCAGTTCTTC. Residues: CASSETDSFQFF.

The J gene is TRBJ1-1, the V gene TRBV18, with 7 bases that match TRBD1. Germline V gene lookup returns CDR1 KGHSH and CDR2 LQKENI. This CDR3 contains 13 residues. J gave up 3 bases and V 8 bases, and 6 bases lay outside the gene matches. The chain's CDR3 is CASNPQGDTEAFF. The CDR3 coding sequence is TGTGCCAGCAACCCGCAGGGGGACACTGAAGCTTTCTTT.

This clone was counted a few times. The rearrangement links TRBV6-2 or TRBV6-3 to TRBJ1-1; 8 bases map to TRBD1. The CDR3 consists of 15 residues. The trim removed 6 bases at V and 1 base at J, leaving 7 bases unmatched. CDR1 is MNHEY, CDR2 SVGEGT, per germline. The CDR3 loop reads CASSPRQGSNTEAFF. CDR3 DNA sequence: TGTGCCAGCAGCCCCCGACAGGGGTCGAACACTGAAGCTTTCTTT.

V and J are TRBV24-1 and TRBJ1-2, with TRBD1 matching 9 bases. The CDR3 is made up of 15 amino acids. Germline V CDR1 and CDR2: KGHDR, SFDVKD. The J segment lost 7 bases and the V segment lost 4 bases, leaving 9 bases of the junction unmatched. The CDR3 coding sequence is TGTGCCACCAGTGACACCGGGACAGGGTCCGGTGGCTACACCTTC. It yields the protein CATSDTGTGSGGYTF.

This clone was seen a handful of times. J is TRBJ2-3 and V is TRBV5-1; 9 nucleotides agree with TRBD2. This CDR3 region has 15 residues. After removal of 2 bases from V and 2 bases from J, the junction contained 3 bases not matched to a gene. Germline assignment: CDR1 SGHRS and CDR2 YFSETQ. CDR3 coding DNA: TGCGCCAGCAGCTTTAGCGGGAGATCCACAGATACGCAGTATTTT. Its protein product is CASSFSGRSTDTQYF.

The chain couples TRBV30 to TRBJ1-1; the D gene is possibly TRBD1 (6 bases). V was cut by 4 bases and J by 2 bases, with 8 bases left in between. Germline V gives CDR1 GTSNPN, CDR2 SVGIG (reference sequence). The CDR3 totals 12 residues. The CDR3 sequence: CAWTRGNTEAFF. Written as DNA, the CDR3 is TGTGCCTGGACCAGGGGAAACACTGAAGCTTTCTTT. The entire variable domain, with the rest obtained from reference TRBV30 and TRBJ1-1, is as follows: SQTIHQWPATLVQPVGSPLSLECTVEGTSNPNLYWYRQAAGRGLQLLFYSVGIGQISSEVPQNLSASRPQDRQFILSSKKLLLSDSGFYLCAWTRGNTEAFFGQGTRLTVV.